This TCR beta chain was found in a study of T cell responses to AZD1222 COVID-19 vaccine. The overall study: Recipients boosted at about 4 weeks or about 12 weeks are pooled.

Some clones are missing from TCRdb's copy, which holds only in-frame ones; the method was immunoSEQ multiplex PCR. The table records 140,000 to 150,000 clones, around 88% of them present only once. Note on this clone: Antigen specificity is unknown.

Study observations and caveats: Donor demographics were predominantly white British with a female majority; clonal diversity may be underestimated. Only six or seven AZD1222 recipients were seropositive at baseline. Two AZD1222 administrations were followed by greater Spike-specific TCR breadth and depth.

The CDR3 runs 15 residues. Germline CDR1 reads LGHDT; CDR2 reads YNNKEL (reference sequence). V was pared by 4 bases and J by 0 bases, with 11 bases between. This clonotype originated in an adult in good health. The specimen was peripheral blood, collected on day 0 of AZD1222 vaccination. The chain uses TRBV3-1 (or the pseudogene TRBV3-2) and TRBJ2-3; a possible D gene is TRBD1 (6 bases). As DNA, the CDR3 is TGTGCCAGCAGCCTCTGGGACACCAGCACAGATACGCAGTATTTT. Protein product: CASSLWDTSTDTQYF.